This T cell receptor (beta chain) was found in a study of molecular identifiers for immune sequencing clone quantification. Overall study results and limits: Highly expanded clone sizes could be underestimated by identical TCR molecules sharing a barcode. The share of molecules held by clones above 20 RNA copies was over 98% in effector cells and under 1% in naive cells.

This CDR3 comprises 16 residues. Trimming left V 1 base short and J 3 bases short, with 14 bases between. Germline V gene data show CDR1 as MNHEY and CDR2 as SMNVEV (reference sequence). This clonotype was recorded many times. The target antigen is unknown. TCRdb itself ran the PCR reads through MiXCR, one entry per CDR3 protein. The table lists about 640,000 distinct CDR3 sequences, just under 20% of them singletons. The sequence was collected from a human donor in good health. Some libraries in this study had Jurkat cell RNA spiked in. The specimen sequenced was naive CD8+ T cells from blood, with Jurkat cell RNA spiked in. Stated subset: FACS-sorted CD8+CD4-CCR7+CD45RA+ naive T cells. This chain joins TRBV27 and TRBJ2-3; D may be TRBD2 (6 bases). The CDR3 loop reads CASSLLLVGGTDTQYF. CDR3 DNA sequence: TGTGCCAGCAGTTTATTGCTGGTTGGGGGGACAGATACGCAGTATTTT.